A single sample gave rise to the 16 T cell receptor beta chains below, sequenced in a study of beta chain features in type 1 diabetes. Study-wide results and caveats: Among all four CD4+ subsets, Type 1 diabetes patients had TCRB CDR3s that were moderately but significantly shorter.

Every bit of the isolated RNA underwent reverse transcription, so sequencing read expressed TCRB transcripts. Assay used: immunoSEQ multiplex PCR; TCRdb lists only in-frame clones, some missing. Of about 710,000 clones detected, around 15% appear once; the ten largest clones hold 0.035% to 0.045%. For these TCRs, the target antigens are not known. The sequencing sample was made of naive CD4+ T cells from blood. The receptors derive from a man aged 18 to 29 with type 1 diabetes.

This clone showed up just a few times. The chain uses TRBV6-6 and TRBJ2-6; no clear D gene. The germline V and J ends were trimmed by 4 bases and 0 bases, with 7 bases remaining between them. Germline lookup yields CDR1 MNHNY and CDR2 SVGAGI (reference sequence). The CDR3 is 15 amino acids. This CDR3 is CASSSVLSGANVLTF. The CDR3 nucleotides are TGTGCCAGCAGTTCCGTCCTCTCTGGGGCCAACGTCCTGACTTTC.

This chain joins TRBV30 and TRBJ1-5; no clear D gene. The germline V gene encodes CDR1 GTSNPN and CDR2 SVGIG (reference sequence). The CDR3 covers 14 residues. V was shortened by 2 bases and J by 2 bases, with 10 bases between the two germline ends. The CDR3 here is CAWSKGVGNQPQHF. The CDR3, as DNA: TGTGCCTGGAGTAAGGGAGTAGGCAATCAGCCCCAGCATTTT.

The chain uses TRBV30 and TRBJ2-5; 8 positions agree with TRBD2. Unmatched junction bases numbered 9, after V lost 5 bases and J lost 1 base. The CDR3 totals 15 residues. The germline gives CDR1 GTSNPN, CDR2 SVGIG (reference sequence). In DNA, the CDR3 is TGTGCCTGGGCTAATGGACTAGCAATCCAAGAGACCCAGTACTTC. This gives the protein CAWANGLAIQETQYF.

The V call is TRBV10-3, the J call TRBJ1-5; D is possibly TRBD1 (6 bases). The CDR3 loop spans 14 amino acids. V was cut by 4 bases and J by 5 bases, with 12 bases left in between. The germline gives CDR1 ENHRY, CDR2 SYGVKD. CDR3 region: CAISGGQNDQPQHF. CDR3 DNA: TGTGCCATCAGTGGGGGACAAAACGATCAGCCCCAGCATTTT.

The CDR3 region has the DNA TGTGCCATCAGTGAGGACAGGGACTATGGCTACACCTTC. Translation gives CAISEDRDYGYTF. This chain joins TRBV10-3 and TRBJ1-2; 7 bases line up with TRBD1. The germline CDR1 and CDR2 sequences are ENHRY and SYGVKD. CDR3 size: 13 residues. The trim removed 2 bases at V and 3 bases at J, leaving 0 bases unmatched.

In this sample, this clone turned up a few times. The chain uses TRBV30 and TRBJ1-4; 7 nucleotides match TRBD1. CDR1 is GTSNPN, CDR2 SVGIG, per germline (reference sequence). The CDR3 consists of 16 residues. Trimming removed 2 bases from V and 8 bases from J; junction bases left unmatched: 14. This chain's CDR3 is CAWSLTGRGGREKLFF. CDR3 sequence (DNA): TGTGCCTGGAGTCTGACAGGGCGAGGGGGGCGAGAAAAACTGTTTTTT.

The rearrangement links TRBV29-1 to TRBJ1-3; maybe TRBD1 (5 bases). Trimming shortened V by 0 bases and J by 3 bases, and 15 bases separated the two germline ends. This CDR3 has 16 residues. The germline V gene encodes CDR1 SQVTM and CDR2 ANQGSEA. The CDR3 bases are TGCAGCGTTGAAGATCGGGCAGGGTCCGATGGAAACACCATATATTTT. It encodes CSVEDRAGSDGNTIYF.

In its sample, this clone was seen a few times. The rearrangement joins TRBV18 to TRBJ2-3, with 9 bases identical to TRBD2. The V segment lost 0 bases and the J segment 4 bases; nucleotides outside the gene matches: 2. The CDR3 is 15 residues long. Germline CDR1 reads KGHSH; CDR2 reads LQKENI. Here the CDR3 reads CASSPPSGGSDTQYF. The CDR3 DNA is TGTGCCAGCTCACCACCGAGCGGGGGGTCAGATACGCAGTATTTT.

This clone occurred a few times. J is TRBJ2-3 and V is TRBV14; no reliable D call. Germline V lookup: CDR1 SGHDN, CDR2 FVKESK. The CDR3 totals 14 residues. The V end was cut by 0 bases, the J end by 2 bases, with 6 bases between. In nucleotides, the CDR3 is TGTGCCAGCAGCCAAGATCCCCTCACAGATACGCAGTATTTT. Amino acids: CASSQDPLTDTQYF.

This clone was picked up a small number of times. V and J are TRBV10-3 and TRBJ2-3; 7 bases map to TRBD1. This CDR3 spans 14 amino acids. J lost 0 bases, V lost 6 bases, and 3 bases had no gene match. Germline CDR1 is ENHRY and CDR2 is SYGVKD. The CDR3 nucleotides read TGTGCCATCAGGGGGACAGCTAGCACAGATACGCAGTATTTT. This encodes CAIRGTASTDTQYF.

The genes are TRBV9 and TRBJ2-5, with D unresolved. V gave up 3 bases and J gave up 4 bases, with 7 bases separating them. The CDR3 runs 12 residues. Germline CDR1 SGDLS, CDR2 YYNGEE. CDR3 DNA: TGTGCCAGCAGCGGCGCCTCAGAGACCCAGTACTTC. Residues: CASSGASETQYF. The full variable domain, in which reference TRBV9 and TRBJ2-5 provide the parts outside the CDR3, is DSGVTQTPKHLITATGQRVTLRCSPRSGDLSVYWYQQSLDQGLQFLIQYYNGEERAKGNILERFSAQQFPDLHSELNLSSLELGDSALYFCASSGASETQYFGPGTRLLVL.

This clone occurred a few times. The chain links TRBV7-9 to TRBJ2-1, with D perhaps TRBD2 (5 bases). CDR1 and CDR2 from the germline V gene are SEHNR and FQNEAQ (reference sequence). There are 16 residues in the CDR3. V lost 2 bases and J 3 bases, leaving 14 bases between the germline ends. CDR3 sequence (DNA): TGTGCCAGCAGCTTAAAGGCGGGCCGTGTCTACAATGAGCAGTTCTTC. This translates into CASSLKAGRVYNEQFF.

This clone was counted between two and nine times. This chain connects TRBV12-2 to TRBJ2-7. TRBV12-2 is designated a pseudogene. The CDR3 is 14 residues long. The CDR3 nucleotides are TGTGCAAGTCGCCATAAAAGGGATCCCTACGAGCAGTACTTC. This sequence encodes CASRHKRDPYEQYF.

This clone was observed a handful of times. The chain joins TRBV9 to TRBJ2-6; D possibly matches TRBD1 or TRBD2 (5 bases each). The ends were cut back, 3 bases at V and 0 bases at J, with 16 bases in the middle. Germline V CDR1 and CDR2: SGDLS, YYNGEE. This CDR3 comprises 18 residues. CDR3 loop: CASSANTGTASGANVLTF. In nucleotides, the CDR3 is TGTGCCAGCAGCGCAAACACTGGGACCGCCTCTGGGGCCAACGTCCTGACTTTC.

This clone showed up just a few times. The V and J genes are TRBV25-1 and TRBJ1-5, with D uncertain. The CDR3 runs 14 residues. Germline CDR1 MGHDK, CDR2 SYGVNS. Between the trimmed V and J ends, which lost 2 bases and 7 bases, there was a span of 12 bases. This CDR3 reads CASSEAGPAQPQHF. CDR3 coding DNA: TGTGCCAGCAGTGAAGCCGGGCCGGCACAGCCCCAGCATTTT.

This clone has just a few counts. The gene calls are TRBV5-4 and TRBJ2-2; 7 bases line up with TRBD1. CDR3 length: 14 residues. With 2 bases clipped from V and 5 bases from J, the junction kept 3 bases outside the gene matches. The germline V gene encodes CDR1 SGHNT and CDR2 YYREEE (reference sequence). CDR3 region: CASSFSDRTGELFF. CDR3 DNA sequence: TGTGCCAGCAGCTTCTCGGACAGGACCGGGGAGCTGTTTTTT.